This T cell receptor (beta chain) was recorded in a study of blood T cell repertoires in COVID-19. Original analysis: How many nucleated cells were present was estimated from reference gene primer amplification. Generated by immunoSEQ multiplex PCR, the TCRdb table keeps only in-frame clones and is missing some. V and J calls and clone size are given by that table; D and trimming were obtained from the DNA. The profile shows tens of thousands of clones, around 85% of them singletons. With 2 bases removed from V and 1 base from J, the gap between germline ends came to 8 bases. Germline-derived CDR1 and CDR2 are KGHSH and LQKENI. The CDR3 runs to 14 residues.

The chain uses TRBV18 and TRBJ1-1; unclear D gene. Input material: peripheral blood. The clonotype was recovered from a woman older than 75 with acute or convalescent COVID-19. The CDR3 reads CASSPVRENTEAFF. CDR3 in DNA: TGTGCCAGCTCACCAGTACGGGAGAACACTGAAGCTTTCTTT.